Below, one T cell receptor (beta chain) is given with its context. Its antigen is not known. Trimming removed 5 bases from V and 6 bases from J, with 4 bases in between. This CDR3 contains 9 residues. Germline V gives CDR1 DFQATT, CDR2 SNEGSKA (reference sequence). These data belong to a study of OX40 agonist ivuxolimab in advanced cancers. About the research overall: Ivuxolimab is an agonistic anti-OX40 (CD134) antibody, and patients were treated with it. Patients with hepatocellular carcinoma, melanoma, renal cell or head and neck cancer made up the dose-escalation patients.

General study results and limits: Some nonresponders additionally presented with little normalized T-cell clonal expansion.

Repertoires were generated with immunoSEQ multiplex PCR, while TCRdb's copy carries only in-frame clones and drops some. The sample includes about 95,000 clones, nearly 90% of them seen just once. Specimen: CD4+ or CD8+ T cells sorted from blood, collected in a trial of the OX40 agonist ivuxolimab. This sequence originates from an adult with an advanced solid tumor such as melanoma, head and neck, liver or kidney cancer. J is TRBJ1-1 and V is TRBV20-1; D not certain. The CDR3 coding sequence is TGCAGTGCTGCTCCTGAAGCTTTCTTT. Translated: CSAAPEAFF.